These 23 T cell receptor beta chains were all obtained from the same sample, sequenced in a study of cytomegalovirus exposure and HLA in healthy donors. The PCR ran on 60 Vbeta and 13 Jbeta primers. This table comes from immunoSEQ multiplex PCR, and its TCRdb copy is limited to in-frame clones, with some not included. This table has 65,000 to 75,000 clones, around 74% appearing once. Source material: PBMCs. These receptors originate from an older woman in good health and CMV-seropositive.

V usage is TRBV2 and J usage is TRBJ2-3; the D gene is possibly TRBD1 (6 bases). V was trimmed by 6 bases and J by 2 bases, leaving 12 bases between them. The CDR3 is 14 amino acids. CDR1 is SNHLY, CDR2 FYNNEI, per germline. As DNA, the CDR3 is TGTGCCAGCAGCCTGGACAGTTTCACAGATACGCAGTATTTT. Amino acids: CASSLDSFTDTQYF.

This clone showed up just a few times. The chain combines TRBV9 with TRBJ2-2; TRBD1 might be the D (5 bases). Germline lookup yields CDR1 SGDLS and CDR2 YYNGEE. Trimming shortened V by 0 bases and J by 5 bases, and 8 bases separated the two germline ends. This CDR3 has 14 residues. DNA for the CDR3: TGTGCCAGCAGCGTAGAGGGGTTAACCGGGGAGCTGTTTTTT. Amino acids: CASSVEGLTGELFF.

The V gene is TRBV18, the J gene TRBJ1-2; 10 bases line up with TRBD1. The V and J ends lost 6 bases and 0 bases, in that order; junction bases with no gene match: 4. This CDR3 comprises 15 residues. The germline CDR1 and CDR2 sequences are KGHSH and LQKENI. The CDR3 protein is CASSQGQGTNYGYTF. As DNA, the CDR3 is TGTGCCAGCTCTCAGGGACAGGGGACTAACTATGGCTACACCTTC.

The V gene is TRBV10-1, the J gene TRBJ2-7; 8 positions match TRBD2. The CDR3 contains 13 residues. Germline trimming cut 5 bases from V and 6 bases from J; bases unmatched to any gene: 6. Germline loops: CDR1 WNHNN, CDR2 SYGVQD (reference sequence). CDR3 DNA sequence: TGCGCCAGCAGTTGGAAGCGGGAGAGCGAGCAGTACTTC. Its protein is CASSWKRESEQYF.

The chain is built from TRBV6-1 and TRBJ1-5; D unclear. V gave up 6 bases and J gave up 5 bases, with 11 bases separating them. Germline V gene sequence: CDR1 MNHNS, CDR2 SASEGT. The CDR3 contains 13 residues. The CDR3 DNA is TGTGCCAGCAGGCGGGTAAGGGATCAGCCCCAGCATTTT. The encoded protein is CASRRVRDQPQHF.

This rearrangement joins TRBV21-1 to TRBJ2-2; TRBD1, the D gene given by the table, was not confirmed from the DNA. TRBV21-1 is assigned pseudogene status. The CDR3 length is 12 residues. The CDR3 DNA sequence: TGTGCCAGCACGCAGGGGTCCGGGGAGCTGTTTTTT. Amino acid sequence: CASTQGSGELFF.

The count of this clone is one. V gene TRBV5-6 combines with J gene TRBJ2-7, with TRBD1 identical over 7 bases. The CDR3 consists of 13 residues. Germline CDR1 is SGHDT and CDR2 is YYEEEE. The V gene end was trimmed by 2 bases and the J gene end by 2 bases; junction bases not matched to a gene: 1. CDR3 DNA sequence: TGTGCCAGCAGCTTAGACAGGGCCTACGAGCAGTACTTC. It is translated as CASSLDRAYEQYF. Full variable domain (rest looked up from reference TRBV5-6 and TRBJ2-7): DAGVTQSPTHLIKTRGQQVTLRCSPKSGHDTVSWYQQALGQGPQFIFQYYEEEERQRGNFPDRFSGHQFPNYSSELNVNALLLGDSALYLCASSLDRAYEQYFGPGTRLTVT.

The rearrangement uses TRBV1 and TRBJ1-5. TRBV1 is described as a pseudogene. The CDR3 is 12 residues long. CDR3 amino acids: CTSSQDVQPQHF. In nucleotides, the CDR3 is TGCACCAGCAGCCAAGACGTTCAGCCCCAGCATTTT.

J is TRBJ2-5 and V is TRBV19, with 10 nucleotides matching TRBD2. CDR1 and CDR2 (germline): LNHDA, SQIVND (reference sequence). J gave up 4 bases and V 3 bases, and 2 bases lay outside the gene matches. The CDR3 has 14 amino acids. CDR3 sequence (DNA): TGTGCCAGTAGTATGGGACTAGCGACAGAGACCCAGTACTTC. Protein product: CASSMGLATETQYF.

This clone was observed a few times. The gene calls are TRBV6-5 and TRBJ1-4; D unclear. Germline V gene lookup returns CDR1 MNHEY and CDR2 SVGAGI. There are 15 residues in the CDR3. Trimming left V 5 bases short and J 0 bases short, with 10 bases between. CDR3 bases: TGTGCCAGCAGTAACTTGGCTGCAACTAATGAAAAACTGTTTTTT. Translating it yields CASSNLAATNEKLFF.

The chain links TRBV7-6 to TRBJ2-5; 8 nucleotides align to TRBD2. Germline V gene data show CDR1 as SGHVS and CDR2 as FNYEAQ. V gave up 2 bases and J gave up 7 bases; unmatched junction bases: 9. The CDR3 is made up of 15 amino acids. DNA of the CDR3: TGTGCCAGCAGCTTATTAGCGGGAATTGTGGGGACCCAGTACTTC. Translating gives CASSLLAGIVGTQYF.

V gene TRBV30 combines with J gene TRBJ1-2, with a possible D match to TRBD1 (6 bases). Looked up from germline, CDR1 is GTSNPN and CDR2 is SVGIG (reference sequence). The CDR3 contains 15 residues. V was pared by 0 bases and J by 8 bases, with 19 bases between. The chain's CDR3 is CAWSVRGGSRRGYTF. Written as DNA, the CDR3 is TGTGCCTGGAGTGTACGAGGGGGAAGCCGGCGCGGCTACACCTTC. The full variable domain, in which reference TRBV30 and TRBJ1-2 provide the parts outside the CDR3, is SQTIHQWPATLVQPVGSPLSLECTVEGTSNPNLYWYRQAAGRGLQLLFYSVGIGQISSEVPQNLSASRPQDRQFILSSKKLLLSDSGFYLCAWSVRGGSRRGYTFGSGTRLTVV.

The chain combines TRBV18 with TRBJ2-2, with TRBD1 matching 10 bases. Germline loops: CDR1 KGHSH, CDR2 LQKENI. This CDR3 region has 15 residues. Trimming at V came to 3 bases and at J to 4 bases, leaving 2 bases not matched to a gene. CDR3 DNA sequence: TGTGCCAGCTCACCGAGGACAGGGGGCACCGGGGAGCTGTTTTTT. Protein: CASSPRTGGTGELFF.

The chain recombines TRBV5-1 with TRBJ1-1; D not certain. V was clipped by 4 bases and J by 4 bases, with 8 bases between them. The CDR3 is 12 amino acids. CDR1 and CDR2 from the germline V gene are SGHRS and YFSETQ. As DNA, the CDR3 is TGCGCCAGCAGCGATCAGTTCACTGAAGCTTTCTTT. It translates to CASSDQFTEAFF.

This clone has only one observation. CDR3 sequence reads: CASSYRDRGSEAQHF. The CDR3 DNA follows: TGTGCCAGCAGTTACCGGGACAGGGGGTCCGAGGCCCAGCATTTT. The V gene is TRBV2, the J gene TRBJ1-5, with TRBD1 matching over 11 bases. Germline values: CDR1 SNHLY, CDR2 FYNNEI. The CDR3 runs 15 residues. J gave up 11 bases and V 5 bases, and 11 bases lay outside the gene matches.

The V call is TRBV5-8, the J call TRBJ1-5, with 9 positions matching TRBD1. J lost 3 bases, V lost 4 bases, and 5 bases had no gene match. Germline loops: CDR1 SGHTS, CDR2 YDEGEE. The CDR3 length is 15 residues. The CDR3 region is CASSGTGGYNQPQHF. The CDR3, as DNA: TGTGCCAGCAGCGGAACAGGGGGCTACAATCAGCCCCAGCATTTT.

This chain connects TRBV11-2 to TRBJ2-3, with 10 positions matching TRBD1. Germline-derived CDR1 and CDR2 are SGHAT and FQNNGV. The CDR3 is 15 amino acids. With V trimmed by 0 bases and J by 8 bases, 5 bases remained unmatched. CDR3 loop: CASSLDRDRGATQYF. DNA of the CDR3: TGTGCCAGCAGCTTAGACCGGGACAGGGGCGCTACGCAGTATTTT.

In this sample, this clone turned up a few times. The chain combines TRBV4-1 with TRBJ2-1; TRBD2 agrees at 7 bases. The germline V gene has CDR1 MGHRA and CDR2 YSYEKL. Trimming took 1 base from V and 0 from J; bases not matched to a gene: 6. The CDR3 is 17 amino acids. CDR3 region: CASSQGEGSSSYNEQFF. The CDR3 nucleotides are TGCGCCAGCAGCCAAGGGGAGGGGTCCAGCTCCTACAATGAGCAGTTCTTC.

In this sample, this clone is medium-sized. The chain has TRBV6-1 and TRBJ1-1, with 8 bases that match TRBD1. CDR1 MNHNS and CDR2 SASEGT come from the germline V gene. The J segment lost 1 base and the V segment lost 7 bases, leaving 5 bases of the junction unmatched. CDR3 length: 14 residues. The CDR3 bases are TGTGCCAGCACCTGGGGACAGGAGAACACTGAAGCTTTCTTT. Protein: CASTWGQENTEAFF.

The CDR3 reads CASSERVGLEAFF. CDR3 coding DNA: TGTGCCAGCAGTGAGAGAGTGGGCCTTGAAGCTTTCTTT. The V call is TRBV6-1, the J call TRBJ1-1; no clear D. This CDR3 is built from 13 residues. Looked up from germline, CDR1 is MNHNS and CDR2 is SASEGT. V gave up 3 bases and J gave up 7 bases, with 12 bases separating them.

CDR3 bases: TGTGCCAGCAGTGAACACGCCAGCGGGGGGGATAGTGAGCAGTTCTTC. This sequence encodes CASSEHASGGDSEQFF. The genes are TRBV25-1 and TRBJ2-1; TRBD2 agrees at 10 bases. After removal of 2 bases from V and 9 bases from J, the junction contained 10 bases not matched to a gene. CDR1 and CDR2 (germline): MGHDK, SYGVNS. The CDR3 sequence is 16 residues long.

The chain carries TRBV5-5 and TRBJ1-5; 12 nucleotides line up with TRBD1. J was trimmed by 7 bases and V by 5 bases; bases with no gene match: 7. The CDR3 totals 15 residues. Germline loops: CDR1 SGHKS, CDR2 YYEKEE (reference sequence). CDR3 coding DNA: TGTGCCAGCAGTGTGGGACAGGGGGCGGGGCAGCCCCAGCATTTT. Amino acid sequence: CASSVGQGAGQPQHF.

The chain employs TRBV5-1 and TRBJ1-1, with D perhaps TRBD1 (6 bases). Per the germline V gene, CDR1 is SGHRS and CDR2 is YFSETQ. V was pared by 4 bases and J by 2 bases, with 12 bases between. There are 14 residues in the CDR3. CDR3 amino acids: CASSGGHLNTEAFF. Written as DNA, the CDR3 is TGCGCCAGCAGCGGGGGCCATCTAAACACTGAAGCTTTCTTT.